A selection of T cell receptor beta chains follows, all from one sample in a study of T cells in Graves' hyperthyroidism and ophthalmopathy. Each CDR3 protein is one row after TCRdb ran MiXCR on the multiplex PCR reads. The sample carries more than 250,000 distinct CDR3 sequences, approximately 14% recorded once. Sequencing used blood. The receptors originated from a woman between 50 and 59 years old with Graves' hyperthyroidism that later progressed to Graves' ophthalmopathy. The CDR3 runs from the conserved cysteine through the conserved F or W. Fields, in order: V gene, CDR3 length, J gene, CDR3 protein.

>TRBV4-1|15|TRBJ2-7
CASSQALAGVGEQYF
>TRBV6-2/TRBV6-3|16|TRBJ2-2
CAGSYSTGSDPGELFF
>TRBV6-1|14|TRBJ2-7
CASRDGQGSREQYF
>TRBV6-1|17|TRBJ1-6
CASRHDGSGPLGSPLHF
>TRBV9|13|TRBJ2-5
CASSVPGQETQYF
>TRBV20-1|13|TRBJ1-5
CSARQGINQPQHF
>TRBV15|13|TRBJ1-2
CATSSAFGEGYTF
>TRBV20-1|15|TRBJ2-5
CSARPLAGVAETQYF
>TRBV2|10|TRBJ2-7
CASSGYEQYF
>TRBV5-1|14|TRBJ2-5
CASSLGSPGETQYF
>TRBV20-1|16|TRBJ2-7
CSATGLAVVSWYEQYF
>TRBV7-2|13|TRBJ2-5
CASSLGGLETQYF
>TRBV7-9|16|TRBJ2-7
CASSLEARASSYEQYF
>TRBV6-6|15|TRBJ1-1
CASSYLLGAGTEAFF
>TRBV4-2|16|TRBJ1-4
CASSQAPGAANEKLFF
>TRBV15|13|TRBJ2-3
CATSRGGTDTQYF
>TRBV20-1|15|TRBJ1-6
CSARAETGGGSPLHF
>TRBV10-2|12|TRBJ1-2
CASSLRKNGYTF